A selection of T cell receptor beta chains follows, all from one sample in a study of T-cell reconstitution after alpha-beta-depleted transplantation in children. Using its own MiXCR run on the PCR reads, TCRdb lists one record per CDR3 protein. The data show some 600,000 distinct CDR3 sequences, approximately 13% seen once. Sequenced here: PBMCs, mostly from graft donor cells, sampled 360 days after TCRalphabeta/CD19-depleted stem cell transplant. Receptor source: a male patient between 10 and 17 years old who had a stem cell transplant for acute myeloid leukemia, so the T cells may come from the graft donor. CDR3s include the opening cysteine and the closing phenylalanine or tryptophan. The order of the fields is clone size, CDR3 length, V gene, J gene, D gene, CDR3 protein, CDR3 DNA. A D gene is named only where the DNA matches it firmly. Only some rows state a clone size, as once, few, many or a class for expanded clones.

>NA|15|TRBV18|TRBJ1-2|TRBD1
CASSPRTGANYGYTF
TGTGCCAGCTCACCACGGACAGGAGCTAACTATGGCTACACCTTC
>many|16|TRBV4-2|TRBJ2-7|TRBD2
CASSQEGLDYDYEQYF
TGTGCCAGCAGCCAAGAAGGACTAGACTATGACTACGAGCAGTACTTC
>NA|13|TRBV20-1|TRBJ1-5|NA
CSASGEGNQPQHF
TGCAGTGCTAGTGGAGAGGGCAATCAGCCCCAGCATTTT
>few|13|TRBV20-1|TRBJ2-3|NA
CSASSSGTDTQYF
TGCAGTGCTAGTTCTTCTGGCACAGATACGCAGTATTTT
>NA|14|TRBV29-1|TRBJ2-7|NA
CSVVGTGSSYEQYF
TGCAGCGTTGTCGGGACGGGGAGCTCCTACGAGCAGTACTTC
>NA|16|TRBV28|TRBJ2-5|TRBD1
CASSYDGAGGLETQYF
TGTGCCAGCAGTTATGATGGGGCAGGGGGCCTCGAGACCCAGTACTTC
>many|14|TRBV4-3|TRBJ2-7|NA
CASSQETGFYEQYF
TGCGCCAGCAGCCAAGAAACTGGGTTTTACGAGCAGTACTTC
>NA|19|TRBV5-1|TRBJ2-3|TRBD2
CASSLANRLAGAGTDTQYF
TGCGCCAGCAGCTTGGCCAATCGGCTAGCGGGAGCCGGGACAGATACGCAGTATTTT
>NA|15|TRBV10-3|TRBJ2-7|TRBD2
CAIRVGLAGVYEQYF
TGTGCCATCAGGGTGGGACTAGCGGGAGTCTACGAGCAGTACTTC
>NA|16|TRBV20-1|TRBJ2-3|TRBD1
CSARSAGQGRTDTQYF
TGCAGTGCTAGATCGGCAGGACAGGGAAGAACAGATACGCAGTATTTT
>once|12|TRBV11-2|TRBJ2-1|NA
CASRDFYNEQFF
TGTGCCAGCCGGGACTTTTACAATGAGCAGTTCTTC
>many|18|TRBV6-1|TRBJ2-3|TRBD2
CASSPLRFSGRRSDTQYF
TGTGCCAGCAGCCCCCTACGGTTTAGCGGGAGAAGGAGTGATACGCAGTATTTT
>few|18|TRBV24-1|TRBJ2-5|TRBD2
CATSDPLLASLGEETQYF
TGTGCCACCAGTGATCCGTTACTAGCGTCCCTGGGGGAAGAGACCCAGTACTTC
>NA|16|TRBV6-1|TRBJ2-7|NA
CASSPFSAGQWGEQYF
TGTGCCAGCAGCCCGTTTTCGGCAGGGCAGTGGGGGGAGCAGTACTTC
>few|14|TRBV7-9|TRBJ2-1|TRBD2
CASRIAGTGNEQFF
TGTGCCAGCAGAATAGCGGGAACAGGCAATGAGCAGTTCTTC
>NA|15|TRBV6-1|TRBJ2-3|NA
CASSPRRVGADTQYF
TGTGCCAGCAGCCCCCGGCGGGTTGGGGCAGATACGCAGTATTTT
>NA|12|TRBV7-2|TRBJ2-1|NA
CASSLRVREQFF
TGTGCCAGCAGCTTACGGGTTCGGGAGCAGTTCTTC
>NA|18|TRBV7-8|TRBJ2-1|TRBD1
CASSLVLLSGQIYNEQFF
TGTGCCAGCAGCTTAGTCCTGCTGTCGGGACAGATCTACAATGAGCAGTTCTTC
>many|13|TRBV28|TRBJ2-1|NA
CASSFLAPHEQFF
TGTGCCAGCAGTTTTCTTGCTCCCCATGAGCAGTTCTTC
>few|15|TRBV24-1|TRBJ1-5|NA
CATSDADPGNQPQHF
TGTGCCACCAGTGATGCCGACCCGGGCAATCAGCCCCAGCATTTT
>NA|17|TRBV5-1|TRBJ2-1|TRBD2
CASSLRLAGDGSNEQFF
TGCGCCAGCAGCTTGCGACTAGCGGGAGACGGGTCCAATGAGCAGTTCTTC
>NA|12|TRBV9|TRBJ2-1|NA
CASSVDRDEQFF
TGTGCCAGCAGCGTAGACAGGGATGAGCAGTTCTTC
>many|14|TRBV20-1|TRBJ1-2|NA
CSARVMNYDYGYTF
TGCAGTGCTAGAGTAATGAATTACGACTATGGCTACACCTTC
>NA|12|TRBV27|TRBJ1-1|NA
CASSHGSTEAFF
TGTGCCAGCAGCCACGGAAGCACTGAAGCTTTCTTT
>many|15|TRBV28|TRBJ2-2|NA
CASSFGLRNTGELFF
TGTGCCAGCAGTTTTGGCCTTAGGAACACCGGGGAGCTGTTTTTT
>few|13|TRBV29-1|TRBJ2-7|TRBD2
CSVEGLAAYEQYF
TGCAGCGTGGAGGGACTAGCGGCCTACGAGCAGTACTTC
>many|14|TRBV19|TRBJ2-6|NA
CASTPGAGANVLTF
TGTGCCAGTACCCCAGGGGCTGGGGCCAACGTCCTGACTTTC
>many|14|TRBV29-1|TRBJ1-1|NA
CSDTTGTVNTEAFF
TGCAGCGATACTACGGGGACGGTGAACACTGAAGCTTTCTTT